This T cell receptor (beta chain) comes out of a study of blood T cell repertoires in COVID-19. For the study at large: T cells, B-cell-depleted T cells, or PBMCs supplied cDNA or gDNA.

Per the original methods: Reference gene primer amplification gave nucleated cell count estimates. Sequencing was performed with immunoSEQ multiplex PCR; in TCRdb, only in-frame clones are kept and a portion is missing. That table gives V, J and clone size, and the DNA gave D and trimming. This sample has around 200,000 clones, with around 83% found just once. The CDR3 sequence is 15 residues long. The ends were cut back, 4 bases at V and 3 bases at J, with 15 bases in the middle. Per the germline V gene, CDR1 is LGHNA and CDR2 is YSLEER. Sequencing was carried out using peripheral blood. The TCR sequence derives from a man aged 40-50 years with active or convalescent COVID-19. The J gene is TRBJ1-1, the V gene TRBV4-3, with D maybe TRBD1 (5 bases). CDR3 nucleotide sequence: TGCGCCAGCAGCCTATCCTGGGGCTCAGACACTGAAGCTTTCTTT. Translated: CASSLSWGSDTEAFF.